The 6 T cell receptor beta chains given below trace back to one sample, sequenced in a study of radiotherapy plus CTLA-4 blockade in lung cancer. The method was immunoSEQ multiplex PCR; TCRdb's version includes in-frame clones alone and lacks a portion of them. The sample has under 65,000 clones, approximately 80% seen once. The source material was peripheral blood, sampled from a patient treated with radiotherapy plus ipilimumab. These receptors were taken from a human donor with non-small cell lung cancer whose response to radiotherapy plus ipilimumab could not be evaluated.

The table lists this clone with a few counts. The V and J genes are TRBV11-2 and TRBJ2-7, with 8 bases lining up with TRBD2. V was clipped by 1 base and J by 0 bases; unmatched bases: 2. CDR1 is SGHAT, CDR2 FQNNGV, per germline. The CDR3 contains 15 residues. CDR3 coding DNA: TGTGCCAGCAGCTTAGTAGCGGGGTTCTCCTACGAGCAGTACTTC. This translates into CASSLVAGFSYEQYF.

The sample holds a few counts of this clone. DNA for the CDR3: TGTGCCAGCAGCTGGACTAGCGGCGGGGAGCTGTTTTTT. Translation gives CASSWTSGGELFF. V is TRBV7-9 and J is TRBJ2-2; TRBD2 agrees at 10 bases. This CDR3 spans 13 amino acids. Germline assignment: CDR1 SEHNR and CDR2 FQNEAQ (reference sequence). J lost 7 bases, V lost 4 bases, and 0 bases had no gene match.

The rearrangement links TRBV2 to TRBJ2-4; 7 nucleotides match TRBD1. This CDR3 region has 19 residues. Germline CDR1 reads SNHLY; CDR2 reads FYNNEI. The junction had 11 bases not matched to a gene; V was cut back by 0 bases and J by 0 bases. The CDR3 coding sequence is TGTGCCAGCAGTGAAGCGCTTCGGGACAGTGGATTAGCCAAAAACATTCAGTACTTC. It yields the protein CASSEALRDSGLAKNIQYF.

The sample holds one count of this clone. The CDR3 region is CASSPRLAGVDGYTF. The CDR3 DNA sequence: TGTGCCAGCAGCCCACGGCTCGCAGGGGTGGATGGCTACACCTTC. The chain combines TRBV7-9 with TRBJ1-2; maybe TRBD1 (6 bases). The CDR3 has 15 residues. Per the germline V gene, CDR1 is SEHNR and CDR2 is FQNEAQ (reference sequence). V lost 5 bases and J 6 bases, leaving 19 bases between the germline ends.

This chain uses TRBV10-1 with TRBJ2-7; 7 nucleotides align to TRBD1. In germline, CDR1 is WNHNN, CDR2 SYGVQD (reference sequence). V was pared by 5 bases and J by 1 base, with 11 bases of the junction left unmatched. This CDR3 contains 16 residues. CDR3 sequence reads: CASSTAGTATSYEQYF. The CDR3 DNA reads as TGCGCCAGCAGTACCGCCGGGACAGCTACTTCCTACGAGCAGTACTTC.

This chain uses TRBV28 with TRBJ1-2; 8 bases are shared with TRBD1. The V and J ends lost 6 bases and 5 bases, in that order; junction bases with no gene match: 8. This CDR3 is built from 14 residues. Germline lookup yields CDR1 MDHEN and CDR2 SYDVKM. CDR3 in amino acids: CASRPPGQAYGYTF. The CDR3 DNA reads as TGTGCCAGCAGGCCACCGGGACAGGCATATGGCTACACCTTC.